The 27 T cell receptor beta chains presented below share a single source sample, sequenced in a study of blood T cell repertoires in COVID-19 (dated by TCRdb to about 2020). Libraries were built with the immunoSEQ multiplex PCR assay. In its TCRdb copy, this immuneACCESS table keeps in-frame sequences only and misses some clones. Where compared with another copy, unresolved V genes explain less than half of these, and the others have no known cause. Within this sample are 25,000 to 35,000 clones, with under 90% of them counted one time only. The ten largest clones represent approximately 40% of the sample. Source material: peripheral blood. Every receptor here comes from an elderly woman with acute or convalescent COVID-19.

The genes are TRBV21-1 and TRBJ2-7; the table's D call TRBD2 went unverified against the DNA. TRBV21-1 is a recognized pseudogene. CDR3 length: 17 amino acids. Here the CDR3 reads CASPATLAGGGSYEQYF. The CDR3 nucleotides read TGTGCCAGCCCAGCCACTCTAGCGGGAGGCGGCTCCTACGAGCAGTACTTC.

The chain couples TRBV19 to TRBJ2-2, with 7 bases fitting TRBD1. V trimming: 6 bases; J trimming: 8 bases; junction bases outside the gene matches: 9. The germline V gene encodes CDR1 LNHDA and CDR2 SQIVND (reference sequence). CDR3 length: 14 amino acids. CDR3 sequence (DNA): TGTGCCAGTAGCCGTACAGGGGCCAGAGGGGAGCTGTTTTTT. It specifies CASSRTGARGELFF.

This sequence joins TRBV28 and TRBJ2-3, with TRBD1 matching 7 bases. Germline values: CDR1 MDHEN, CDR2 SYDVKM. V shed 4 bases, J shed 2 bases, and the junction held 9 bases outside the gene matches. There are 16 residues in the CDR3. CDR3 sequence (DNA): TGTGCCAGCAGTTCAACCGGGACAGCTAACACAGATACGCAGTATTTT. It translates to CASSSTGTANTDTQYF.

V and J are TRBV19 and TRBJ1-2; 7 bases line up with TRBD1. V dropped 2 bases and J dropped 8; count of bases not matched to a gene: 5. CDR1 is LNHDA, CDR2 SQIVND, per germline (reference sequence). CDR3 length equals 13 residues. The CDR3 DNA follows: TGTGCCAGTAGTATAATCGACAGGGACGGCTACACCTTC. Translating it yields CASSIIDRDGYTF.

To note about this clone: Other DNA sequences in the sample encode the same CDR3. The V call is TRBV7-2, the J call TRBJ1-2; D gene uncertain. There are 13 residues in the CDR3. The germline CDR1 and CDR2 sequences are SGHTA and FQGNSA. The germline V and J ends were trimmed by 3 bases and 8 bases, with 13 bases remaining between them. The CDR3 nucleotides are TGTGCCAGCAGCTTCCCCGGGGTGGGGGGCTACACCTTC. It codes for CASSFPGVGGYTF.

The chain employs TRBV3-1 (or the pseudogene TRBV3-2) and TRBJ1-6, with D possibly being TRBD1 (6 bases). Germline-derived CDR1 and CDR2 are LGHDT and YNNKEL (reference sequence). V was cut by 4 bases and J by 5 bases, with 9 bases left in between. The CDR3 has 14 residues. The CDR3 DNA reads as TGTGCCAGCAGCCCCGACAGGAATAATTCACCCCTCCACTTT. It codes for CASSPDRNNSPLHF.

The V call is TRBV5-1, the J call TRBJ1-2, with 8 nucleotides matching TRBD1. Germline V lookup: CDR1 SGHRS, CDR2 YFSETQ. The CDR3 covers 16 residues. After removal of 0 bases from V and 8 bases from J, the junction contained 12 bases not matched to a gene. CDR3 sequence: CASSLATTGGLSGYTF. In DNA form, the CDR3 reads TGCGCCAGCAGCTTGGCCACTACAGGGGGTCTATCGGGCTACACCTTC.

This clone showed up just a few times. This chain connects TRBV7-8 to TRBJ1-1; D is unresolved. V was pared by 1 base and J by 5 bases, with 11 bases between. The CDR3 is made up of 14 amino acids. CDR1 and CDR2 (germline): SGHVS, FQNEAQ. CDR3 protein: CASSLDGVGTEAFF. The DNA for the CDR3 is TGTGCCAGCAGCTTAGACGGGGTTGGGACTGAAGCTTTCTTT.

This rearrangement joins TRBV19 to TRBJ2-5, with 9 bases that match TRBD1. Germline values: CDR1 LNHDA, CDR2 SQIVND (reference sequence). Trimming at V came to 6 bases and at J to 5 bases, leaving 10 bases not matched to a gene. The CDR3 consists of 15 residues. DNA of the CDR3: TGTGCCAGTAGGCCTGGACAGGGGAAGGGTGAGACCCAGTACTTC. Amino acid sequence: CASRPGQGKGETQYF.

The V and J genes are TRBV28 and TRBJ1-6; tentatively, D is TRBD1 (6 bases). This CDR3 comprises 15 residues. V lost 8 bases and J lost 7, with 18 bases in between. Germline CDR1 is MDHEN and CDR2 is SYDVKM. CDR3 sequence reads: CASARMGQGNSPLHF. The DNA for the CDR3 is TGTGCCAGCGCTCGAATGGGGCAGGGGAATTCACCCCTCCACTTT. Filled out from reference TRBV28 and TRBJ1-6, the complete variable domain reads DVKVTQSSRYLVKRTGEKVFLECVQDMDHENMFWYRQDPGLGLRLIYFSYDVKMKEKGDIPEGYSVSREKKERFSLILESASTNQTSMYLCASARMGQGNSPLHFGNGTRLTVT.

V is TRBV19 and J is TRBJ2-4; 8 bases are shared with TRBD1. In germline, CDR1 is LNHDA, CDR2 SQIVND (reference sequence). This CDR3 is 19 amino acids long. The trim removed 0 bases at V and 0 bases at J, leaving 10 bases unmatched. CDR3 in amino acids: CASSIDSAQGAGAKNIQYF. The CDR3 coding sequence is TGTGCCAGTAGTATAGATTCGGCTCAGGGGGCGGGAGCCAAAAACATTCAGTACTTC.

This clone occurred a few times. The CDR3 loop is CASSVLYDEQFF. The CDR3 bases are TGTGCCAGCAGCGTACTGTATGATGAGCAGTTCTTC. The rearrangement joins TRBV7-9 to TRBJ2-1; no definite D call. V lost 5 bases, J lost 8 bases, and 10 bases lay in between. Germline V gives CDR1 SEHNR, CDR2 FQNEAQ (reference sequence). The CDR3 runs 12 residues.

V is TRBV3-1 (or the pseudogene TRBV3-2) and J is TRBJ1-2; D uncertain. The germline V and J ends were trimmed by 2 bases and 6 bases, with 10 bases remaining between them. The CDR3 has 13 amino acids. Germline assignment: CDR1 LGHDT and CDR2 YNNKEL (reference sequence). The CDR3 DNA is TGTGCCAGCAGCCAATTGAAGGGAGATGGCTACACCTTC. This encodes CASSQLKGDGYTF.

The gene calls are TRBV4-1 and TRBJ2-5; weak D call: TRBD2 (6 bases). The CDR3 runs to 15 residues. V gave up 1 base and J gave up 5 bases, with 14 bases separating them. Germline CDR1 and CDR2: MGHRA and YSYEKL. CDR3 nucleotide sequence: TGCGCCAGCAGCCAAGTGGAGGGTTGGCCGGAGACCCAGTACTTC. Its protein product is CASSQVEGWPETQYF.

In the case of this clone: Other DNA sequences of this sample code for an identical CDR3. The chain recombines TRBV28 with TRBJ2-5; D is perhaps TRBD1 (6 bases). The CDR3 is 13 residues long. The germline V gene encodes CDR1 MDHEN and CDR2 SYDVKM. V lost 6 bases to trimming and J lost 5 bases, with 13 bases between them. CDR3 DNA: TGTGCCAGCAGCCGTACAGGGTCCGAGACCCAGTACTTC. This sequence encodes CASSRTGSETQYF.

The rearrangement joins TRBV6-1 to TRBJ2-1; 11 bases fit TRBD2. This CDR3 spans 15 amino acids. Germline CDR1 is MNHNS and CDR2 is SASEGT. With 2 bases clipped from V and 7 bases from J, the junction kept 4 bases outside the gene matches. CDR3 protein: CASSENLAGGNEQFF. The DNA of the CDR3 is TGTGCCAGCAGTGAAAACCTAGCGGGGGGTAATGAGCAGTTCTTC.

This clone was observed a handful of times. The CDR3 DNA is TGTGCCAGCAGCCAAGAAGGGACAGGGGTGCGGAGTGAGCAGTTCTTC. It specifies CASSQEGTGVRSEQFF. This sequence joins TRBV3-1 (or the pseudogene TRBV3-2) and TRBJ2-1; TRBD1 aligns across 10 bases. V trimming: 0 bases; J trimming: 9 bases; junction bases outside the gene matches: 8. CDR1 and CDR2 (germline): LGHDT, YNNKEL (reference sequence). This CDR3 comprises 16 residues.

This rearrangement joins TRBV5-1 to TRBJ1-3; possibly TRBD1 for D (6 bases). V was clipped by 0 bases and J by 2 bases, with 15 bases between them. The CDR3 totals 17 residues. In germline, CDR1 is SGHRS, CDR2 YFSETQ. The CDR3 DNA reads TGCGCCAGCAGCTTGGTCTCCAGGAACAGGGCTGGAAACACCATATATTTT. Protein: CASSLVSRNRAGNTIYF.

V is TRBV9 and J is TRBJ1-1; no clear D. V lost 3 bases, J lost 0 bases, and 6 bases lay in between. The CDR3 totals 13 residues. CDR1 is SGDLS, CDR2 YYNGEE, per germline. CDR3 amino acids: CASSGGMNTEAFF. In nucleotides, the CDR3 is TGTGCCAGCAGCGGCGGCATGAACACTGAAGCTTTCTTT.

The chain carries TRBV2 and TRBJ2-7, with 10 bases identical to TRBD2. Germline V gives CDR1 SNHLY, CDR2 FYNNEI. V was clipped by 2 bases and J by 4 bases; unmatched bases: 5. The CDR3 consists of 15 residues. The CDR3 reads CASSERTSGSYEQYF. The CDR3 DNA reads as TGTGCCAGCAGTGAAAGGACTAGCGGATCTTACGAGCAGTACTTC.

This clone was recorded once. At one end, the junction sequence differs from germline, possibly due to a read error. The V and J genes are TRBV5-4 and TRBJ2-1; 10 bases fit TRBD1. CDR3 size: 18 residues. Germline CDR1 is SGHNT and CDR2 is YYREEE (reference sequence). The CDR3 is CASLPGTGARSSSNEQFF. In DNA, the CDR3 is TGTGCCAGCCTCCCCGGGACAGGGGCCCGAAGCTCCTCCAATGAGCAGTTCTTC. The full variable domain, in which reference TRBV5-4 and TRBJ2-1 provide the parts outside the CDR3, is ETGVTQSPTHLIKTRGQQVTLRCSSQSGHNTVSWYQQALGQGPQFIFQYYREEENGRGNFPPRFSGLQFPNYSSELNVNALELDDSALYLCASLPGTGARSSSNEQFFGPGTRLTVL.

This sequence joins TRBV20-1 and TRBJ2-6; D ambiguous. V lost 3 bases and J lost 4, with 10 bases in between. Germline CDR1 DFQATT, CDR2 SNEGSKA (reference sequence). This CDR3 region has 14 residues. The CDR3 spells CSASTQLGANVLTF. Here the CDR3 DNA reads TGCAGTGCTAGTACGCAACTCGGGGCCAACGTCCTGACTTTC.

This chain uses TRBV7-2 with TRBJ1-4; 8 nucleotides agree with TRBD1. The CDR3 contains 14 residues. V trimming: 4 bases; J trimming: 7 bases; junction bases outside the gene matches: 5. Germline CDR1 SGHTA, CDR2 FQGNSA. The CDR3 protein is CASSYGTGLEKLFF. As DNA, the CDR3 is TGTGCCAGCAGCTATGGGACAGGACTTGAAAAACTGTTTTTT.

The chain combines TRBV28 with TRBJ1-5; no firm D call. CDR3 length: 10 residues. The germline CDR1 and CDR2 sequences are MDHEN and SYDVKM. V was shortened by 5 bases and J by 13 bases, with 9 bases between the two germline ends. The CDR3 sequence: CASSGPLQHF. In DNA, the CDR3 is TGTGCCAGCAGTGGGCCCCTACAGCATTTT. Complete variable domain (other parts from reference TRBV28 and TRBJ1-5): DVKVTQSSRYLVKRTGEKVFLECVQDMDHENMFWYRQDPGLGLRLIYFSYDVKMKEKGDIPEGYSVSREKKERFSLILESASTNQTSMYLCASSGPLQHFGDGTRLSIL.

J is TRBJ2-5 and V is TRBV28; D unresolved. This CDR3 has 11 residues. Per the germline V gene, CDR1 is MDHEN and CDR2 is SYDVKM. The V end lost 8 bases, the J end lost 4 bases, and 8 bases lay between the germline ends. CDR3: CASSERETQYF. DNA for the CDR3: TGTGCCAGCTCAGAGCGAGAGACCCAGTACTTC.

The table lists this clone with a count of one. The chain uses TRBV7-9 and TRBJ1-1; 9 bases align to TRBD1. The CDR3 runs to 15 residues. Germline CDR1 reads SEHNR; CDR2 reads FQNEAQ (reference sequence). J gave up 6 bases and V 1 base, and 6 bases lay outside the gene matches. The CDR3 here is CASSLGYRGRPEAFF. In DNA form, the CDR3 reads TGTGCCAGCAGCTTAGGCTACAGGGGGCGGCCTGAAGCTTTCTTT.

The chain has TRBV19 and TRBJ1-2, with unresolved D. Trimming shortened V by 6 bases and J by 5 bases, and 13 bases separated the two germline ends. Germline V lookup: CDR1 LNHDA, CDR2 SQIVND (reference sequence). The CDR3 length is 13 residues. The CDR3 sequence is CASSHGNPYGYTF. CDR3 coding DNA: TGTGCCAGTAGCCACGGGAACCCATATGGCTACACCTTC.